This is a list of T cell receptor beta chains from one sample in a study of pediatric ulcerative colitis. Sequencing used immunoSEQ multiplex PCR; TCRdb keeps in-frame clones, though not all of them. The sample contains around 30,000 clones, roughly four fifths of which appear only once. The sample was blood. All receptors come from a boy aged 5 to 17 with severe ulcerative colitis. Each CDR3 is given with its conserved first and last residue. A D gene is named only where the DNA matches it firmly. The size field is filled for only some rows; it gives once, few, many or a size class.

len: 18
j_gene: TRBJ2-1
v_gene: TRBV15
d_gene: TRBD2
abundance: -
CDR3aa: CATSRELEASGGNNEQFF
CDR3nt: TGTGCCACCAGCAGAGAACTTGAAGCTAGCGGGGGGAACAATGAGCAGTTCTTC

len: 14
j_gene: TRBJ1-2
v_gene: TRBV25-1
d_gene: -
abundance: -
CDR3aa: CASTKSGGYYGYTF
CDR3nt: TGTGCCAGCACCAAATCGGGGGGATACTATGGCTACACCTTC

len: 12
j_gene: TRBJ1-1
v_gene: TRBV6-6
d_gene: -
abundance: -
CDR3aa: CASRGLNTEAFF
CDR3nt: TGTGCCAGCAGGGGTCTGAACACTGAAGCTTTCTTT

len: 16
j_gene: TRBJ2-1
v_gene: TRBV5-3
d_gene: TRBD2
abundance: -
CDR3aa: CARSLILAGVNNEQFF
CDR3nt: TGTGCCAGAAGCTTGATCCTAGCGGGGGTGAACAATGAGCAGTTCTTC

len: 16
j_gene: TRBJ1-1
v_gene: TRBV2
d_gene: -
abundance: -
CDR3aa: CASADKGQFMNTEAFF
CDR3nt: TGTGCCAGCGCCGATAAAGGACAGTTCATGAACACTGAAGCTTTCTTT

len: 19
j_gene: TRBJ1-6
v_gene: TRBV11-2
d_gene: TRBD1
abundance: once
CDR3aa: CASSPTSSWTGARNSPLHF
CDR3nt: TGTGCCAGCAGCCCAACCTCGAGCTGGACAGGGGCGAGGAATTCACCCCTCCACTTT

len: 14
j_gene: TRBJ2-7
v_gene: TRBV5-1
d_gene: TRBD1
abundance: -
CDR3aa: CASTPGQGVAEQYF
CDR3nt: TGCGCCAGTACCCCGGGACAGGGAGTCGCCGAGCAGTACTTC

len: 16
j_gene: TRBJ1-5
v_gene: TRBV6-6
d_gene: -
abundance: -
CDR3aa: CASSYREPRSNQPQHF
CDR3nt: TGTGCCAGCAGTTACAGGGAACCCCGAAGCAATCAGCCCCAGCATTTT

len: 16
j_gene: TRBJ1-2
v_gene: TRBV5-1
d_gene: TRBD1
abundance: -
CDR3aa: CASSSLGQGPSLGYTF
CDR3nt: TGCGCCAGCAGCTCACTAGGACAGGGCCCCTCGTTAGGCTACACCTTC

len: 14
j_gene: TRBJ1-2
v_gene: TRBV4-3
d_gene: -
abundance: -
CDR3aa: CASSQDHVSSGYTF
CDR3nt: TGCGCCAGCAGCCAAGATCATGTCAGCAGCGGCTACACCTTC

len: 15
j_gene: TRBJ1-1
v_gene: TRBV10-3
d_gene: TRBD1
abundance: -
CDR3aa: CAISTGQGIYTEAFF
CDR3nt: TGTGCCATCAGTACCGGACAGGGAATATACACTGAAGCTTTCTTT

len: 14
j_gene: TRBJ2-3
v_gene: TRBV7-3
d_gene: -
abundance: -
CDR3aa: CASSPLGSIDTQYF
CDR3nt: TGTGCCAGCAGCCCCCTGGGCTCCATAGATACGCAGTATTTT

len: 14
j_gene: TRBJ1-2
v_gene: TRBV5-1
d_gene: -
abundance: few
CDR3aa: CASSLAGGNYGYTF
CDR3nt: TGCGCCAGCAGCTTGGCAGGAGGGAACTATGGCTACACCTTC

len: 14
j_gene: TRBJ2-5
v_gene: TRBV4-3
d_gene: TRBD1
abundance: once
CDR3aa: CASSQDDRGKTQYF
CDR3nt: TGCGCCAGCAGCCAAGATGACAGGGGAAAGACCCAGTACTTC

len: 15
j_gene: TRBJ2-3
v_gene: TRBV18
d_gene: -
abundance: -
CDR3aa: CASSPPQRSTDTQYF
CDR3nt: TGTGCCAGCTCACCACCGCAGCGGAGCACAGATACGCAGTATTTT

len: 12
j_gene: TRBJ1-1
v_gene: TRBV7-9
d_gene: -
abundance: few
CDR3aa: CASSKQQLEAFF
CDR3nt: TGTGCCAGCAGCAAACAGCAACTTGAAGCTTTCTTT

len: 14
j_gene: TRBJ2-4
v_gene: TRBV6-1
d_gene: -
abundance: once
CDR3aa: CASSEGGLKNIQYF
CDR3nt: TGTGCCAGCAGTGAAGGGGGGCTGAAAAACATTCAGTACTTC

len: 14
j_gene: TRBJ2-3
v_gene: TRBV10-3
d_gene: TRBD1
abundance: -
CDR3aa: CATARTGGRDTQYF
CDR3nt: TGTGCCACCGCAAGGACAGGGGGACGTGATACGCAGTATTTT

len: 16
j_gene: TRBJ2-2
v_gene: TRBV4-3
d_gene: TRBD1
abundance: -
CDR3aa: CASSHGQEPNTGELFF
CDR3nt: TGCGCCAGCAGCCACGGACAGGAGCCGAACACCGGGGAGCTGTTTTTT

len: 17
j_gene: TRBJ2-3
v_gene: TRBV7-3
d_gene: TRBD2
abundance: -
CDR3aa: CASSLGSWLAGGDTQYF
CDR3nt: TGTGCCAGCAGCTTAGGGTCTTGGCTAGCGGGAGGAGATACGCAGTATTTT

len: 14
j_gene: TRBJ1-6
v_gene: TRBV7-9
d_gene: TRBD1
abundance: few
CDR3aa: CASSSGTALSPLHF
CDR3nt: TGTGCCAGCAGCTCTGGGACAGCCCTCTCACCCCTCCACTTT

len: 11
j_gene: TRBJ1-2
v_gene: TRBV20-1
d_gene: -
abundance: -
CDR3aa: CSAIRPYGYTF
CDR3nt: TGCAGTGCTATTAGGCCCTATGGCTACACCTTC

len: 15
j_gene: TRBJ2-3
v_gene: TRBV5-4
d_gene: TRBD2
abundance: once
CDR3aa: CASSFTGGRTDTQYF
CDR3nt: TGTGCCAGCAGCTTCACGGGGGGACGCACAGATACGCAGTATTTT

len: 15
j_gene: TRBJ1-1
v_gene: TRBV18
d_gene: TRBD1
abundance: -
CDR3aa: CASSTQQGLNTEAFF
CDR3nt: TGTGCCAGCTCCACCCAACAGGGGTTGAACACTGAAGCTTTCTTT

len: 13
j_gene: TRBJ1-5
v_gene: TRBV5-8
d_gene: -
abundance: -
CDR3aa: CASSLGDRKPQHF
CDR3nt: TGTGCCAGCAGCTTGGGGGATCGGAAGCCCCAGCATTTT

len: 16
j_gene: TRBJ1-2
v_gene: TRBV28
d_gene: -
abundance: -
CDR3aa: CASTTSGPGFYYGYTF
CDR3nt: TGTGCCAGCACAACTTCCGGCCCAGGGTTTTACTATGGCTACACCTTC

len: 14
j_gene: TRBJ2-5
v_gene: TRBV5-6
d_gene: TRBD1
abundance: -
CDR3aa: CASSTGTVVETQYF
CDR3nt: TGTGCCAGCAGCACAGGGACAGTCGTGGAGACCCAGTACTTC

len: 15
j_gene: TRBJ2-2
v_gene: TRBV30
d_gene: TRBD1
abundance: -
CDR3aa: CAWTGRQGSTGELFF
CDR3nt: TGTGCCTGGACCGGCCGACAGGGAAGCACCGGGGAGCTGTTTTTT

len: 15
j_gene: TRBJ1-5
v_gene: TRBV5-5
d_gene: TRBD1
abundance: -
CDR3aa: CASSRTGAGNQPQHF
CDR3nt: TGTGCCAGCAGCAGAACAGGGGCGGGGAATCAGCCCCAGCATTTT